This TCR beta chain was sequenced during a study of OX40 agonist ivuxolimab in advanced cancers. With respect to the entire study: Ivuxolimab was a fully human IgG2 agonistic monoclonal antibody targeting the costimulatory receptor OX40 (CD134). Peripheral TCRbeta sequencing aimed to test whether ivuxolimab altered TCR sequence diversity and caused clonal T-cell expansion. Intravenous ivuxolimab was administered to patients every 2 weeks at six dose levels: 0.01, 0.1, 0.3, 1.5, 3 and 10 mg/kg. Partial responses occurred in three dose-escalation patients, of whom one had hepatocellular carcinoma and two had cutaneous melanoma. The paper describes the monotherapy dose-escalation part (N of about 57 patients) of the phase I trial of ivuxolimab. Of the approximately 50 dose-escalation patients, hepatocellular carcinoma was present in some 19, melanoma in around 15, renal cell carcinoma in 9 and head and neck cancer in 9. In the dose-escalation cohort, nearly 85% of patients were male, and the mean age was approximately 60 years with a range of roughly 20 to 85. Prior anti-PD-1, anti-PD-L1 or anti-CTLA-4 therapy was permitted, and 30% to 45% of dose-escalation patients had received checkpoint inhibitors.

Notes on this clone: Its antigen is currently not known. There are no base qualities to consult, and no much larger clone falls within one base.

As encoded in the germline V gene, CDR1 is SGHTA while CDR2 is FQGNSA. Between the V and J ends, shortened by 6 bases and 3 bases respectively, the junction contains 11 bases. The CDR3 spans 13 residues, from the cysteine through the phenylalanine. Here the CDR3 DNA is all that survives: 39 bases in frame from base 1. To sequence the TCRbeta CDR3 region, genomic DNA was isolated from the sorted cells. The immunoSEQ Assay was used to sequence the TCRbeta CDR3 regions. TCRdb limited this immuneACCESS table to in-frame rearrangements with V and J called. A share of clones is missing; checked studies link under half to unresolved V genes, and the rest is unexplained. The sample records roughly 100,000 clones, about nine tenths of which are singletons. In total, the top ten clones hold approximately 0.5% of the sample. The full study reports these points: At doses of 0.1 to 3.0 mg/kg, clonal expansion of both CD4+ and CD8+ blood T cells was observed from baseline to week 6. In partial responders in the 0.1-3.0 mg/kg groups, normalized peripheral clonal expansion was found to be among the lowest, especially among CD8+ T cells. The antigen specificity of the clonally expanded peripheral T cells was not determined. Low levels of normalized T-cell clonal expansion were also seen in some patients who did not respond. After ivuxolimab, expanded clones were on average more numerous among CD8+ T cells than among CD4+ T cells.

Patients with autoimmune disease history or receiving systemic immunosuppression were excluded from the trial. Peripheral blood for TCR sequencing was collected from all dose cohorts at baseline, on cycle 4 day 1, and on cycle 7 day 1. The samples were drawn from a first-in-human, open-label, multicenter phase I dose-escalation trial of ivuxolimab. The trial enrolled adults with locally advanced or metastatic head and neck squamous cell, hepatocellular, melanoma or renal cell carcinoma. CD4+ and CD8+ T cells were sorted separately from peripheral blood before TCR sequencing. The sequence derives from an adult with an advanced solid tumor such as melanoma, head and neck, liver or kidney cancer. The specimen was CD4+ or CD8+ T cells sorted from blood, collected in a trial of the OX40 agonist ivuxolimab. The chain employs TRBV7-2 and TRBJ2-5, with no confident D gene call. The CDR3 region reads CASRSRTEETQYF. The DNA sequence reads TGTGCCAGCAGATCAAGAACGGAAGAGACCCAGTACTTC.